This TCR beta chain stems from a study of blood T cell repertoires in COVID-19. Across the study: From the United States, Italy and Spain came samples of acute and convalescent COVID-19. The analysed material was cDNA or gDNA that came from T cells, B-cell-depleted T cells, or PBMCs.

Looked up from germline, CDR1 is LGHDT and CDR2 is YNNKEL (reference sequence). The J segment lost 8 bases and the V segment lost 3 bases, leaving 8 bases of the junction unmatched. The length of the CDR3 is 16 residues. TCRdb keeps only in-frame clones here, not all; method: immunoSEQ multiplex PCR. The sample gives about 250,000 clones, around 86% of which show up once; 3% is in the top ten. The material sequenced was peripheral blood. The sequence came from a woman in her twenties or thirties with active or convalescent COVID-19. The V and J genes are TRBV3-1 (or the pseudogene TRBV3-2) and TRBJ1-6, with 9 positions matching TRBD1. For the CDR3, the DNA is TGTGCCAGCAGCCACTCGGGGACAGGGAGAGATTCACCCCTCCACTTT. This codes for CASSHSGTGRDSPLHF.